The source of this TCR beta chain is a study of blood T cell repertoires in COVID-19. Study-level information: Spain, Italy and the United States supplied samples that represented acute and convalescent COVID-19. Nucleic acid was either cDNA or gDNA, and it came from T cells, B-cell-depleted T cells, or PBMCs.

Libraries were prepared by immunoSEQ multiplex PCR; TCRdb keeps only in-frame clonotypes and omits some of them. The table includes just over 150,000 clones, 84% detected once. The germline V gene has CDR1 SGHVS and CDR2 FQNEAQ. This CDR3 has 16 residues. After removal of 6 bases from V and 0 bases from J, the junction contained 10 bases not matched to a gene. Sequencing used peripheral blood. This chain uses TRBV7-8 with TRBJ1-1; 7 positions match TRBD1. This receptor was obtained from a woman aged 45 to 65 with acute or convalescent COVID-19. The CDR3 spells CASSQLQGIMNTEAFF. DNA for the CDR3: TGTGCCAGCAGTCAACTACAGGGGATCATGAACACTGAAGCTTTCTTT.